Listed here are 21 T cell receptor beta chains from one sample, sequenced in a study of blood T cell repertoires in COVID-19. The table came from immunoSEQ multiplex PCR; TCRdb's copy has only in-frame clones and leaves some out. The sample consists of more than 85,000 clones, around 80% of them appearing once. The material sequenced was peripheral blood. The receptors were gathered from a human donor in a cohort sampled during active COVID-19.

This chain joins TRBV25-1 and TRBJ1-6; D is uncertain. CDR1 is MGHDK, CDR2 SYGVNS, per germline. Trimming cost V 4 bases and J 9 bases, with 4 bases left between them. The CDR3 extends over 11 amino acids. CDR3 amino acids: CASSGRSPLHF. CDR3 in DNA: TGTGCCAGCAGTGGTCGTTCACCCCTCCACTTT.

The chain combines TRBV6-1 with TRBJ1-5; 9 positions agree with TRBD1. The CDR3 consists of 15 residues. V lost 3 bases to trimming and J lost 3 bases; unmatched junction nucleotides: 3. Germline-derived CDR1 and CDR2 are MNHNS and SASEGT. The DNA of the CDR3 is TGTGCCAGCAGTGAGGACAGGGGCTACAATCAGCCCCAGCATTTT. Translated, it gives CASSEDRGYNQPQHF.

CDR3 amino acids: CASSIDRLADYNEQFF. The DNA for the CDR3 is TGTGCCAGTAGTATAGATCGACTAGCGGACTACAATGAGCAGTTCTTC. The chain combines TRBV19 with TRBJ2-1; 9 positions match TRBD2. The CDR3 has 16 amino acids. V dropped 0 bases and J dropped 3; count of bases not matched to a gene: 3. The V gene's germline CDR1 is LNHDA and CDR2 SQIVND (reference sequence).

The gene calls are TRBV5-1 and TRBJ1-1, with TRBD1 identical over 11 bases. The CDR3 is 16 residues long. With V trimmed by 1 base and J by 1 base, 3 bases remained unmatched. Germline V lookup: CDR1 SGHRS, CDR2 YFSETQ. The CDR3 here is CASSLRTGGQNTEAFF. The CDR3 coding sequence is TGCGCCAGCAGCTTGCGGACAGGGGGCCAGAACACTGAAGCTTTCTTT.

This chain connects TRBV29-1 to TRBJ2-1, with 9 nucleotides matching TRBD2. Germline CDR1 is SQVTM and CDR2 is ANQGSEA. V was pared by 6 bases and J by 4 bases, with 7 bases of the junction left unmatched. The CDR3 consists of 14 residues. The CDR3 sequence is CSVLGRGGYNEQFF. CDR3 coding DNA: TGCAGCGTCCTGGGGCGGGGGGGTTACAATGAGCAGTTCTTC.

The V call is TRBV28, the J call TRBJ2-3; D may be TRBD2 (5 bases). Trimming stripped 7 bases from V and 10 bases from J, with 30 bases between. CDR3 length: 17 amino acids. The germline gives CDR1 MDHEN, CDR2 SYDVKM. CDR3 DNA sequence: TGTGCCAGCACTACGAACCCCCCAGCGGCTCACGCTCCAGCGCAGTATTTT. Translation gives CASTTNPPAAHAPAQYF.

The chain uses TRBV18 and TRBJ1-4, with 10 nucleotides matching TRBD1. V lost 2 bases to trimming and J lost 7 bases; unmatched junction nucleotides: 4. Germline assignment: CDR1 KGHSH and CDR2 LQKENI. This CDR3 comprises 15 residues. The CDR3 loop is CASSPIRDRGEKLFF. For the CDR3, the DNA is TGTGCCAGCTCACCAATCCGGGACAGGGGTGAAAAACTGTTTTTT. The variable domain in full, completed from reference TRBV18 and TRBJ1-4, reads NAGVMQNPRHLVRRRGQEARLRCSPMKGHSHVYWYRQLPEEGLKFMVYLQKENIIDESGMPKERFSAEFPKEGPSILRIQQVVRGDSAAYFCASSPIRDRGEKLFFGSGTQLSVL.

This rearrangement joins TRBV10-3 to TRBJ2-5; 8 nucleotides line up with TRBD1. V lost 10 bases and J lost 3; bases outside the gene matches: 10. The CDR3 extends over 14 amino acids. Germline CDR1 reads ENHRY; CDR2 reads SYGVKD. In DNA, the CDR3 is TGTGCCACCATGAACGGACAGGGAAAAGAGACCCAGTACTTC. Translation: CATMNGQGKETQYF.

This clone was counted a single time. CDR3 bases: TGTGCCACCAGCTCAACAGGGTCTGGCACCGGGGAGCTGTTTTTT. It encodes CATSSTGSGTGELFF. The chain couples TRBV15 to TRBJ2-2, with D possibly being TRBD1 (6 bases). The CDR3 has 15 residues. V lost 5 bases, J lost 4 bases, and 14 bases lay in between. Germline-derived CDR1 and CDR2 are LNHNV and YYDKDF (reference sequence).

This clone is a singleton in its sample. V gene TRBV27 combines with J gene TRBJ1-2; 11 bases are a match to TRBD1. The CDR3 covers 13 residues. Germline values: CDR1 MNHEY, CDR2 SMNVEV (reference sequence). J lost 7 bases, V lost 3 bases, and 1 base had no gene match. CDR3 nucleotide sequence: TGTGCCAGCAGTTTGGACAGGGGGCTTGGCTACACCTTC. It codes for CASSLDRGLGYTF.

The CDR3 sequence is CASSWSGKTGGYTF. CDR3 DNA: TGTGCCAGCAGTTGGTCAGGGAAGACGGGCGGCTACACCTTC. V usage is TRBV27 and J usage is TRBJ1-2; tentative D call: TRBD1 (5 bases). The V end lost 4 bases, the J end lost 8 bases, and 17 bases lay between the germline ends. CDR1 and CDR2 (germline): MNHEY, SMNVEV (reference sequence). The CDR3 sequence is 14 residues long.

The chain employs TRBV28 and TRBJ2-7; 8 nucleotides align to TRBD1. The germline V gene encodes CDR1 MDHEN and CDR2 SYDVKM. V lost 4 bases to trimming and J lost 7 bases; unmatched junction nucleotides: 21. The CDR3 has 18 amino acids. The CDR3 reads CASSSYRGTLSKTWEQYF. The CDR3, as DNA: TGTGCCAGCAGTTCATACAGGGGGACCCTAAGTAAGACGTGGGAGCAGTACTTC.

The genes are TRBV14 and TRBJ2-5, with 7 bases fitting TRBD1. V lost 5 bases, J lost 4 bases, and 4 bases stayed unmatched. This CDR3 has 13 amino acids. Germline V gene sequence: CDR1 SGHDN, CDR2 FVKESK. The CDR3 DNA sequence: TGTGCCAGCAGCTATAACAGGGGAGAGACCCAGTACTTC. This sequence encodes CASSYNRGETQYF.

V usage is TRBV7-8 and J usage is TRBJ2-7, with a possible D match to TRBD1 (6 bases). The CDR3 length is 13 residues. The ends were cut back, 1 base at V and 5 bases at J, with 9 bases in the middle. Germline V gene lookup returns CDR1 SGHVS and CDR2 FQNEAQ. CDR3 DNA: TGTGCCAGCAGCTTAGGGGGGCAGAACGAGCAGTACTTC. Protein: CASSLGGQNEQYF.

The chain carries TRBV6-2 or TRBV6-3 and TRBJ2-7; 9 bases are a match to TRBD2. The V gene end was trimmed by 6 bases and the J gene end by 3 bases; junction bases not matched to a gene: 9. The germline gives CDR1 MNHEY, CDR2 SVGEGT. This CDR3 contains 15 residues. The CDR3 here is CASSPGSGGNYEQYF. The DNA of the CDR3 is TGTGCCAGCAGCCCTGGTAGCGGGGGAAACTACGAGCAGTACTTC.

CDR3 in DNA: TGTGCCAGCAGGCTAGACAGGGGGCACGAGCAGTACTTC. Its protein is CASRLDRGHEQYF. V is TRBV21-1 and J is TRBJ2-7; the table's D call of TRBD1 was not tested on the DNA. TRBV21-1 has pseudogene status. This CDR3 has 13 amino acids.

The chain links TRBV28 to TRBJ2-1, with D possibly matching TRBD2 (5 bases). Germline V gives CDR1 MDHEN, CDR2 SYDVKM. V gave up 7 bases and J gave up 9 bases, with 19 bases separating them. The CDR3 is made up of 14 amino acids. The CDR3 nucleotides are TGTGCCAGCACGACTTTAGGACGGGATACTGAGCAGTTCTTC. Its protein is CASTTLGRDTEQFF.

The chain combines TRBV10-1 with TRBJ2-2; 10 nucleotides agree with TRBD1. V lost 4 bases and J lost 3; bases outside the gene matches: 14. CDR1 is WNHNN, CDR2 SYGVQD, per germline (reference sequence). The CDR3 runs 19 residues. The CDR3, as DNA: TGCGCCAGCAGTGGGCTCGGGACAGGGGAGGGCTCGGACACCGGGGAGCTGTTTTTT. This encodes CASSGLGTGEGSDTGELFF.

The chain couples TRBV2 to TRBJ1-2, with a possible D match to TRBD1 (6 bases). The germline gives CDR1 SNHLY, CDR2 FYNNEI. The CDR3 is 14 residues long. The V end lost 4 bases, the J end lost 4 bases, and 13 bases lay between the germline ends. The CDR3 loop is CASSGTGSGYGYTF. CDR3 in DNA: TGTGCCAGCAGTGGTACAGGGAGCGGCTATGGCTACACCTTC.

The rearrangement links TRBV7-2 to TRBJ1-5, with 8 bases that match TRBD1. The CDR3 contains 14 residues. The germline gives CDR1 SGHTA, CDR2 FQGNSA. V was pared by 6 bases and J by 4 bases, with 5 bases of the junction left unmatched. CDR3 sequence: CASRTQGGNQPQHF. CDR3 nucleotides: TGTGCCAGCAGAACACAGGGGGGGAATCAGCCCCAGCATTTT.

V and J are TRBV7-2 and TRBJ2-3; D remains unclear. This CDR3 region has 13 residues. Trimming stripped 3 bases from V and 1 base from J, with 5 bases between. Germline lookup yields CDR1 SGHTA and CDR2 FQGNSA. CDR3 amino acids: CASSFTRTDTQYF. The CDR3 bases are TGTGCCAGCAGCTTCACTCGCACAGATACGCAGTATTTT.